A selection of T cell receptor beta chains follows, all from one sample in a study of T cell clones after liver transplantation. The assay was immunoSEQ multiplex PCR, and TCRdb's table has in-frame clones only and misses some. The sample includes about 68,000 clones, nearly 95% of them seen just once. This specimen was CD4+ T cells from blood, taken about 25 months after liver transplant. These receptors were taken from a human patient who received a liver transplant. Part of the T cell pool may stem from the graft donor. Both conserved end residues are part of each CDR3. The D gene is left open where the match is weak. Some rows have no size entry. The others give once, few or many, or a class for an expanded clone.

clone size: .
J gene: TRBJ2-7
D gene: .
V gene: TRBV18
CDR3 protein: CASSPNLVTGRFYEQYF
CDR3 DNA: TGTGCCAGCTCACCAAATTTAGTTACAGGGCGATTTTACGAGCAGTACTTC

clone size: .
J gene: TRBJ1-1
D gene: .
V gene: TRBV5-1
CDR3 protein: CASSLFEGNTEAFF
CDR3 DNA: TGCGCCAGCAGCTTATTTGAGGGGAACACTGAAGCTTTCTTT

clone size: .
J gene: TRBJ2-6
D gene: .
V gene: TRBV7-2
CDR3 protein: CASSLVGANVLTF
CDR3 DNA: TGTGCCAGCAGCCTTGTGGGGGCCAACGTCCTGACTTTC

clone size: .
J gene: TRBJ2-3
D gene: .
V gene: TRBV7-8
CDR3 protein: CASSSRGLASSTDTQYF
CDR3 DNA: TGTGCCAGCAGCTCCCGGGGGCTCGCCTCTAGCACAGATACGCAGTATTTT

clone size: .
J gene: TRBJ1-2
D gene: .
V gene: TRBV5-4
CDR3 protein: CASSLDRTGYTF
CDR3 DNA: TGTGCCAGCAGCCTCGATCGGACGGGCTACACCTTC

clone size: .
J gene: TRBJ2-1
D gene: TRBD2
V gene: TRBV7-2
CDR3 protein: CASSLDGSSGTSGRNEQFF
CDR3 DNA: TGTGCCAGCAGCTTAGACGGCTCTAGTGGGACTAGCGGGAGGAATGAGCAGTTCTTC

clone size: .
J gene: TRBJ2-5
D gene: TRBD2
V gene: TRBV11-3
CDR3 protein: CASSFSGRGEQETQYF
CDR3 DNA: TGTGCCAGCAGCTTTAGCGGGAGGGGGGAACAAGAGACCCAGTACTTC

clone size: .
J gene: TRBJ2-2
D gene: .
V gene: TRBV11-3
CDR3 protein: CASRSPPGAAGELFF
CDR3 DNA: TGTGCCAGCAGATCCCCCCCAGGTGCGGCCGGGGAGCTGTTTTTT

clone size: once
J gene: TRBJ1-3
D gene: .
V gene: TRBV30
CDR3 protein: CAWSLGQMSSGNTIYF
CDR3 DNA: TGTGCCTGGAGTTTGGGGCAGATGTCCTCTGGAAACACCATATATTTT

clone size: once
J gene: TRBJ2-5
D gene: TRBD1
V gene: TRBV5-1
CDR3 protein: CASSDGTGFQETQYF
CDR3 DNA: TGCGCCAGCAGCGATGGGACAGGGTTTCAAGAGACCCAGTACTTC

clone size: .
J gene: TRBJ1-1
D gene: TRBD1
V gene: TRBV4-1
CDR3 protein: CASSQDRGDRGRITEAFF
CDR3 DNA: TGCGCCAGCAGCCAAGATCGGGGGGACAGGGGGCGCATTACTGAAGCTTTCTTT

clone size: .
J gene: TRBJ2-6
D gene: TRBD1
V gene: TRBV7-8
CDR3 protein: CASSQRQGASGANVLTF
CDR3 DNA: TGTGCCAGCAGCCAAAGACAGGGGGCGTCGGGGGCCAACGTCCTGACTTTC

clone size: .
J gene: TRBJ2-1
D gene: TRBD2
V gene: TRBV7-9
CDR3 protein: CASSPPTSGRAPEQFF
CDR3 DNA: TGTGCCAGCAGCCCCCCGACTAGCGGGAGGGCTCCTGAGCAGTTCTTC

clone size: .
J gene: TRBJ2-5
D gene: .
V gene: TRBV7-8
CDR3 protein: CASSLGGGETQYF
CDR3 DNA: TGTGCCAGCAGCTTGGGGGGCGGAGAGACCCAGTACTTC

clone size: .
J gene: TRBJ2-7
D gene: .
V gene: TRBV7-9
CDR3 protein: CASSPGRVHDEQYF
CDR3 DNA: TGTGCCAGCAGCCCAGGACGGGTACACGACGAGCAGTACTTC

clone size: .
J gene: TRBJ2-3
D gene: .
V gene: TRBV11-3
CDR3 protein: CASSFDSTDTQYF
CDR3 DNA: TGTGCCAGCAGCTTCGACAGCACAGATACGCAGTATTTT

clone size: .
J gene: TRBJ1-1
D gene: .
V gene: TRBV5-4
CDR3 protein: CASSMDRVNTEAFF
CDR3 DNA: TGTGCCAGCAGCATGGACAGAGTGAACACTGAAGCTTTCTTT

clone size: .
J gene: TRBJ2-5
D gene: TRBD1
V gene: TRBV28
CDR3 protein: CASSLAGGGQETQYF
CDR3 DNA: TGTGCCAGCAGTTTGGCAGGGGGCGGGCAAGAGACCCAGTACTTC

clone size: .
J gene: TRBJ1-1
D gene: .
V gene: TRBV10-2
CDR3 protein: CASSDGEGAFF
CDR3 DNA: TGCGCCAGCAGTGATGGGGAAGGAGCTTTCTTT

clone size: .
J gene: TRBJ1-2
D gene: .
V gene: TRBV19
CDR3 protein: CASSIGQAANYGYTF
CDR3 DNA: TGTGCCAGTAGTATCGGTCAGGCAGCTAACTATGGCTACACCTTC

clone size: .
J gene: TRBJ2-5
D gene: TRBD2
V gene: TRBV29-1
CDR3 protein: CSGETSGSETQYF
CDR3 DNA: TGCAGCGGGGAGACTAGCGGGTCGGAGACCCAGTACTTC

clone size: .
J gene: TRBJ1-4
D gene: .
V gene: TRBV10-1
CDR3 protein: CASTELGKLFF
CDR3 DNA: TGCGCCAGCACCGAGTTGGGAAAACTGTTTTTT

clone size: .
J gene: TRBJ2-1
D gene: .
V gene: TRBV7-2
CDR3 protein: CASSSGLLSYNEQFF
CDR3 DNA: TGTGCCAGCAGCTCAGGACTTCTCTCCTACAATGAGCAGTTCTTC

clone size: .
J gene: TRBJ2-7
D gene: .
V gene: TRBV6-5
CDR3 protein: CASSYSDFPYEQYF
CDR3 DNA: TGTGCCAGCAGTTACTCGGATTTCCCCTACGAGCAGTACTTC

clone size: .
J gene: TRBJ2-1
D gene: .
V gene: TRBV7-3
CDR3 protein: CASSSTRANEQFF
CDR3 DNA: TGTGCCAGCAGCTCGACTAGGGCCAATGAGCAGTTCTTC

clone size: .
J gene: TRBJ1-3
D gene: .
V gene: TRBV5-8
CDR3 protein: CASSSDIHSGNTIYF
CDR3 DNA: TGTGCCAGCAGCTCGGATATCCACTCTGGAAACACCATATATTTT

clone size: .
J gene: TRBJ2-3
D gene: TRBD2
V gene: TRBV18
CDR3 protein: CASSPTGGTDTQYF
CDR3 DNA: TGTGCCAGCTCACCAACGGGAGGGACAGATACGCAGTATTTT

clone size: .
J gene: TRBJ2-7
D gene: .
V gene: TRBV5-1
CDR3 protein: CASSLALGGSYEQYF
CDR3 DNA: TGCGCCAGCAGCTTGGCCCTAGGTGGCTCCTACGAGCAGTACTTC

clone size: once
J gene: TRBJ2-2
D gene: .
V gene: TRBV10-2
CDR3 protein: CASSAASKAGELFF
CDR3 DNA: TGCGCCAGCAGTGCGGCTAGCAAAGCCGGGGAGCTGTTTTTT

clone size: .
J gene: TRBJ2-3
D gene: .
V gene: TRBV11-3
CDR3 protein: CASSLETGTDTQYF
CDR3 DNA: TGTGCCAGCAGCTTAGAAACAGGCACAGATACGCAGTATTTT

clone size: .
J gene: TRBJ1-1
D gene: .
V gene: TRBV4-2
CDR3 protein: CASSPKDTLSRRDTEAFF
CDR3 DNA: TGTGCCAGCAGCCCCAAGGACACGTTGAGCCGGCGGGACACTGAAGCTTTCTTT

clone size: .
J gene: TRBJ1-4
D gene: .
V gene: TRBV5-1
CDR3 protein: CASSLAGNNEKLFF
CDR3 DNA: TGCGCCAGCAGCTTGGCAGGGAATAATGAAAAACTGTTTTTT

clone size: .
J gene: TRBJ2-2
D gene: TRBD2
V gene: TRBV18
CDR3 protein: CASSPRTSGSTNTGELFF
CDR3 DNA: TGTGCCAGCTCACCCCGGACTAGCGGGAGTACTAACACCGGGGAGCTGTTTTTT

clone size: once
J gene: TRBJ1-3
D gene: TRBD1
V gene: TRBV19
CDR3 protein: CASSRAGGPSGNTIYF
CDR3 DNA: TGTGCCAGTAGTCGGGCAGGGGGTCCCTCTGGAAACACCATATATTTT

clone size: .
J gene: TRBJ1-3
D gene: .
V gene: TRBV28
CDR3 protein: CASSLEIGGNTIYF
CDR3 DNA: TGTGCCAGCAGCCTCGAGATAGGTGGAAACACCATATATTTT

clone size: .
J gene: TRBJ2-2
D gene: .
V gene: TRBV5-1
CDR3 protein: CASSLDRVGGELFF
CDR3 DNA: TGCGCCAGCAGCTTGGACAGGGTAGGCGGGGAGCTGTTTTTT

clone size: .
J gene: TRBJ2-5
D gene: .
V gene: TRBV5-4
CDR3 protein: CASSWGDSGLETQYF
CDR3 DNA: TGTGCCAGCAGCTGGGGGGACTCCGGGCTGGAGACCCAGTACTTC

clone size: .
J gene: TRBJ2-5
D gene: .
V gene: TRBV29-1
CDR3 protein: CSVEEGRGVETQYF
CDR3 DNA: TGCAGCGTTGAAGAGGGCAGGGGCGTGGAGACCCAGTACTTC

clone size: .
J gene: TRBJ1-1
D gene: .
V gene: TRBV5-1
CDR3 protein: CASSLVRFAEAFF
CDR3 DNA: TGCGCCAGCAGCTTGGTCAGGTTCGCTGAAGCTTTCTTT

clone size: .
J gene: TRBJ2-7
D gene: TRBD1
V gene: TRBV18
CDR3 protein: CASSGTESYEQYF
CDR3 DNA: TGTGCCAGCTCCGGGACAGAATCCTACGAGCAGTACTTC

clone size: once
J gene: TRBJ2-3
D gene: TRBD2
V gene: TRBV19
CDR3 protein: CASSPGLAGQDTQYF
CDR3 DNA: TGTGCCAGTAGTCCGGGACTAGCGGGTCAAGATACGCAGTATTTT

clone size: .
J gene: TRBJ2-3
D gene: TRBD2
V gene: TRBV5-1
CDR3 protein: CASSEGLAVTDTQYF
CDR3 DNA: TGCGCCAGCAGCGAAGGACTAGCGGTTACAGATACGCAGTATTTT

clone size: .
J gene: TRBJ1-2
D gene: .
V gene: TRBV28
CDR3 protein: CASSPGIYGYTF
CDR3 DNA: TGTGCCAGCAGCCCGGGGATCTATGGCTACACCTTC

clone size: few
J gene: TRBJ1-1
D gene: .
V gene: TRBV28
CDR3 protein: CASSPRGGVAGTEAFF
CDR3 DNA: TGTGCCAGCAGTCCTCGAGGGGGAGTAGCAGGTACTGAAGCTTTCTTT

clone size: .
J gene: TRBJ1-5
D gene: .
V gene: TRBV5-6
CDR3 protein: CASSLGTGKGQPQHF
CDR3 DNA: TGTGCCAGCAGCTTGGGTACAGGGAAAGGTCAGCCCCAGCATTTT

clone size: .
J gene: TRBJ2-5
D gene: TRBD1
V gene: TRBV7-9
CDR3 protein: CASSSTGTVEVQKETQYF
CDR3 DNA: TGTGCCAGCAGCTCTACCGGGACAGTCGAGGTGCAGAAAGAGACCCAGTACTTC

clone size: once
J gene: TRBJ1-5
D gene: TRBD1
V gene: TRBV18
CDR3 protein: CASSDGTALSGQPQHF
CDR3 DNA: TGTGCCAGCTCAGACGGGACAGCCTTATCTGGCCAGCCCCAGCATTTT

clone size: .
J gene: TRBJ2-1
D gene: .
V gene: TRBV7-3
CDR3 protein: CASSSNSEQFF
CDR3 DNA: TGTGCCAGCAGCTCCAACTCTGAGCAGTTCTTC

clone size: once
J gene: TRBJ2-1
D gene: TRBD1
V gene: TRBV6-1
CDR3 protein: CASRGTGQGYSEQFF
CDR3 DNA: TGTGCCAGCAGGGGGACGGGACAGGGTTATAGTGAGCAGTTCTTC

clone size: .
J gene: TRBJ2-3
D gene: TRBD2
V gene: TRBV2
CDR3 protein: CASSVELAGGWSTDTQYF
CDR3 DNA: TGTGCCAGCAGTGTCGAACTAGCGGGAGGGTGGAGCACAGATACGCAGTATTTT

clone size: .
J gene: TRBJ2-7
D gene: TRBD1
V gene: TRBV6-5
CDR3 protein: CASREGQGVRYEQYF
CDR3 DNA: TGTGCCAGCAGAGAGGGACAGGGGGTTCGGTACGAGCAGTACTTC

clone size: once
J gene: TRBJ1-3
D gene: .
V gene: TRBV19
CDR3 protein: CASSAGQGALSGNTIYF
CDR3 DNA: TGTGCCAGTAGTGCGGGACAAGGCGCTCTCTCTGGAAACACCATATATTTT

clone size: once
J gene: TRBJ2-5
D gene: TRBD2
V gene: TRBV5-8
CDR3 protein: CASSLGTSGSEWETQYF
CDR3 DNA: TGTGCCAGCAGCTTAGGGACTAGCGGGAGTGAGTGGGAGACCCAGTACTTC

clone size: .
J gene: TRBJ2-7
D gene: .
V gene: TRBV6-4
CDR3 protein: CASSESATPYYEQYF
CDR3 DNA: TGTGCCAGCAGTGAATCTGCTACTCCTTACTACGAGCAGTACTTC

clone size: .
J gene: TRBJ2-3
D gene: .
V gene: TRBV29-1
CDR3 protein: CSVAAGPDTQYF
CDR3 DNA: TGCAGCGTTGCCGCAGGGCCAGATACGCAGTATTTT